The TCR beta chain described here comes from a study of control samples from healthy donors and cancer patients. Profiled with immunoSEQ multiplex PCR; TCRdb holds only in-frame clones, not every one. This table holds approximately 110,000 clones, about 80% found once. A few counts support this clone. CDR3 length: 13 amino acids. Trimming left V 10 bases short and J 1 base short, with 13 bases between. Germline CDR1 reads LNHDA; CDR2 reads SQIVND (reference sequence). The chain employs TRBV19 and TRBJ2-5; D is ambiguous. Sequencing was done on a sample of blood. The clonotype was recovered from a woman in her forties or fifties in good health. CDR3 protein: CANEEHVQETQYF. Here the CDR3 DNA reads TGTGCCAACGAAGAGCACGTCCAAGAGACCCAGTACTTC.